Detailed here is one T cell receptor beta chain. Its specificity is unknown. These data belong to a study of T cell responses to AZD1222 COVID-19 vaccine. Study in general: It was second doses at about 4 or about 12 weeks that were pooled. Study-level findings and limits: Most donors were white British, females outnumbered males, and clonal diversity was possibly underestimated. Repertoire collection took place solely once the T cell response had peaked.

Profiling relied on immunoSEQ multiplex PCR, and the TCRdb table lists in-frame clones only, not all of them. Among some 99,000 clones listed, about nine tenths were seen once. In germline, CDR1 is SGHTA, CDR2 FQGNSA. The CDR3 has 13 residues. V was cut by 2 bases and J by 7 bases, with 12 bases left in between. The chain recombines TRBV7-2 with TRBJ2-7, with D possibly being TRBD1 or TRBD2 (7 bases each). This clonotype originated in an adult in good health. The specimen was peripheral blood, collected on day 0 of AZD1222 vaccination. The DNA for the CDR3 is TGTGCCAGCAGCTTAAGACAGGGAGGGGAGCAGTACTTC. The encoded protein is CASSLRQGGEQYF. Variable domain in full (rest from reference TRBV7-2 and TRBJ2-7): GAGVSQSPSNKVTEKGKDVELRCDPISGHTALYWYRQSLGQGLEFLIYFQGNSAPDKSGLPSDRFSAERTGGSVSTLTIQRTQQEDSAVYLCASSLRQGGEQYFGPGTRLTVT.